One and the same sample provided the 32 T cell receptor beta chains below, sequenced in a study of T cells in Graves' hyperthyroidism and ophthalmopathy. From RNA transcripts, TCR beta CDR3 regions were amplified. Initially, a first-round RT-PCR of the TCR CDR3 employed the HTBI primer set. Via MiXCR, TCRdb re-called the multiplex PCR reads, giving one row per CDR3 protein. The table records 280,000 or so distinct CDR3 sequences, less than 30% of them present only once. Input material: blood. The receptor source for this set is a middle-aged man with Graves' hyperthyroidism that later progressed to Graves' ophthalmopathy.

This clonotype showed up many times. V and J are TRBV11-3 and TRBJ2-5; D gene unclear. CDR1 SGHNT and CDR2 YENEEA come from the germline V gene. V lost 2 bases, J lost 0 bases, and 7 bases lay in between. The CDR3 is 14 residues long. The chain's CDR3 is CASSLSQHQETQYF. In DNA form, the CDR3 reads TGTGCCAGCAGCTTATCACAGCACCAAGAGACCCAGTACTTC.

This clonotype was seen a handful of times. This chain connects TRBV7-2 to TRBJ2-7, with 9 nucleotides matching TRBD2. Germline CDR1 reads SGHTA; CDR2 reads FQGNSA. The CDR3 covers 14 residues. Germline trimming cut 5 bases from V and 4 bases from J; bases unmatched to any gene: 6. The CDR3 region has the DNA TGTGCCAGCAGCCTTAAAGCGGGAGGTTACGAGCAGTACTTC. This codes for CASSLKAGGYEQYF.

J is TRBJ2-5 and V is TRBV28, with TRBD1 as a possible D gene (6 bases). CDR3 size: 12 residues. The V end lost 4 bases, the J end lost 7 bases, and 10 bases lay between the germline ends. Looked up from germline, CDR1 is MDHEN and CDR2 is SYDVKM. The CDR3 nucleotides are TGTGCCAGCAGTTCCCAGGGGTTGACCCAGTACTTC. Protein product: CASSSQGLTQYF.

Many counts were recorded for this clonotype. This rearrangement joins TRBV30 to TRBJ1-5, with unresolved D. V lost 0 bases to trimming and J lost 5 bases, with 8 bases between them. Germline V lookup: CDR1 GTSNPN, CDR2 SVGIG (reference sequence). The CDR3 spans 13 residues. The DNA for the CDR3 is TGTGCCTGGAGTGTGCGAGCCGATCAGCCCCAGCATTTT. Its protein product is CAWSVRADQPQHF.

This clonotype was detected ten times or more. The chain links TRBV20-1 to TRBJ2-7; 10 bases map to TRBD2. The CDR3 is made up of 15 amino acids. The germline CDR1 and CDR2 sequences are DFQATT and SNEGSKA (reference sequence). V trimming: 0 bases; J trimming: 4 bases; junction bases outside the gene matches: 6. CDR3 residues: CSARDFSGRGYEQYF. DNA of the CDR3: TGCAGTGCTAGAGATTTCAGCGGGAGGGGATACGAGCAGTACTTC.

This clonotype has more than one count but fewer than ten. CDR3 protein: CATSTRQSNYGYTF. CDR3 in DNA: TGTGCCACGTCGACCCGGCAGTCTAACTATGGCTACACCTTC. This rearrangement joins TRBV15 to TRBJ1-2; D unresolved. CDR1 and CDR2 (germline): LNHNV, YYDKDF (reference sequence). V shed 9 bases and J shed 0 bases, with 14 bases lying between them. This CDR3 has 14 residues.

This clonotype was seen many times. V usage is TRBV29-1 and J usage is TRBJ1-2, with TRBD1 matching 10 bases. The CDR3 extends over 9 amino acids. The junction had 4 bases not matched to a gene; V was cut back by 8 bases and J by 13 bases. The germline CDR1 and CDR2 sequences are SQVTM and ANQGSEA. This CDR3 is CSTGQGRTF. The CDR3 region has the DNA TGCAGCACGGGACAGGGGCGCACCTTC.

The sample holds many counts of this clonotype. V usage is TRBV29-1 and J usage is TRBJ2-5; TRBD1 agrees at 8 bases. With 6 bases clipped from V and 5 bases from J, the junction kept 8 bases outside the gene matches. Germline CDR1 and CDR2: SQVTM and ANQGSEA. The CDR3 totals 13 residues. DNA for the CDR3: TGCAGCGTCGGACAGGGCAGTAAGGAGACCCAGTACTTC. This encodes CSVGQGSKETQYF.

The chain has TRBV12-3 or TRBV12-4 and TRBJ2-5; D call uncertain. Between the trimmed V and J ends, which lost 5 bases and 1 base, there was a span of 11 bases. The CDR3 is 14 residues long. The DNA of the CDR3 is TGTGCCAGCAGTACCCAGCGTTCCCAAGAGACCCAGTACTTC. This translates into CASSTQRSQETQYF.

This clonotype was found many times. The V call is TRBV28, the J call TRBJ1-6; 7 positions match TRBD1. The CDR3 has 16 amino acids. Germline trimming cut 5 bases from V and 4 bases from J; bases unmatched to any gene: 8. Germline V gene sequence: CDR1 MDHEN, CDR2 SYDVKM. The CDR3 region has the DNA TGTGCCAGCAGTAGACAGGGCCGCGGTTATAATTCACCCCTCCACTTT. Residues: CASSRQGRGYNSPLHF.

About this clonotype itself: This may stem from a read error, because a much larger clone lies one nucleotide away. The DNA for the CDR3 is TGTGCCAGCCCACCACCCCAGGTCGTTGGCGGGGAGCTGTTTTTT. As protein: CASPPPQVVGGELFF. The rearrangement links TRBV18 to TRBJ2-2; no definite D call. Per the germline V gene, CDR1 is KGHSH and CDR2 is LQKENI. This CDR3 is 15 amino acids long.

This clonotype came up many times. The chain is built from TRBV6-2 or TRBV6-3 and TRBJ1-5, with TRBD1 as a possible D gene (6 bases). V lost 2 bases and J lost 11, with 19 bases in between. The CDR3 has 15 amino acids. Germline CDR1 MNHEY, CDR2 SVGEGT. CDR3 coding DNA: TGTGCCAGCAGTTACGGGGGAAGGGGGAGTGAAACCCAGCATTTT. Its protein is CASSYGGRGSETQHF.

This clonotype showed up many times. This sequence joins TRBV24-1 and TRBJ2-5, with 12 bases identical to TRBD2. Germline V gives CDR1 KGHDR, CDR2 SFDVKD. CDR3 length: 15 amino acids. Losses at the gene ends were 2 bases for V and 5 bases for J; bases not matched to a gene: 2. The CDR3 region has the DNA TGTGCCACCAGTGATTCCACTAGCGGGAGGGAGACCCAGTACTTC. The encoded protein is CATSDSTSGRETQYF.

This clonotype was observed many times. J is TRBJ1-1 and V is TRBV20-1; a weak D match, TRBD1 (5 bases). The V end lost 3 bases, the J end lost 6 bases, and 14 bases lay between the germline ends. The CDR3 loop spans 13 amino acids. Germline V lookup: CDR1 DFQATT, CDR2 SNEGSKA (reference sequence). CDR3 DNA: TGCAGTGCTAGTTCTGCAGGGCTGGCTGAAGCTTTCTTT. Its protein is CSASSAGLAEAFF.

The rearrangement joins TRBV6-2 or TRBV6-3 to TRBJ1-2, with D maybe TRBD1 (5 bases). The CDR3 contains 15 residues. V lost 5 bases to trimming and J lost 8 bases, with 21 bases between them. The germline V gene has CDR1 MNHEY and CDR2 SVGEGT. Here the CDR3 reads CASSGHGQGSGGYTF. The CDR3 region has the DNA TGTGCCAGCAGTGGACACGGGCAGGGATCGGGCGGCTACACCTTC.

This clonotype was found many times. Just one base apart from a much larger clone, this may be a read error. This rearrangement joins TRBV12-3 or TRBV12-4 to TRBJ1-5; 12 nucleotides line up with TRBD1. This CDR3 contains 19 residues. The J segment lost 2 bases and the V segment lost 4 bases, leaving 12 bases of the junction unmatched. The CDR3 spells CASSSTGTGGMYGNQPQHF. In DNA form, the CDR3 reads TGTGCCAGCAGTTCCACCGGGACAGGGGGCATGTATGGCAATCAGCCCCAGCATTTT.

The CDR3, as DNA: TGTGCCAGCAGCCGAAAAATCGGGGACAGGGTGAGTCAGCCCCAGCATTTT. This gives the protein CASSRKIGDRVSQPQHF. The chain links TRBV3-1 to TRBJ1-5; 9 bases fit TRBD1. CDR1 is LGHDT and CDR2 is YNNKEL in the germline V gene (reference sequence). The J segment lost 6 bases and the V segment lost 4 bases, leaving 13 bases of the junction unmatched. There are 17 residues in the CDR3.

This clonotype has only one observation. V gene TRBV6-1 combines with J gene TRBJ1-1; D is undetermined. The ends were cut back, 5 bases at V and 5 bases at J, with 9 bases in the middle. Looked up from germline, CDR1 is MNHNS and CDR2 is SASEGT. The CDR3 has 12 residues. The DNA of the CDR3 is TGTGCCAGCAGTCCTACCCAAACTGAAGCTTTCTTT. This sequence encodes CASSPTQTEAFF.

The table lists this clonotype with many counts. The genes are TRBV6-1 and TRBJ1-1, with D hard to call. This CDR3 has 14 amino acids. Looked up from germline, CDR1 is MNHNS and CDR2 is SASEGT. V lost 5 bases to trimming and J lost 4 bases, with 14 bases between them. The CDR3 sequence: CASSPLALGTEAFF. The DNA of the CDR3 is TGTGCCAGCAGTCCCTTAGCCCTGGGCACTGAAGCTTTCTTT.

This clonotype was seen at least ten times. The rearrangement links TRBV6-5 to TRBJ2-5; 9 bases are shared with TRBD1. The J segment lost 7 bases and the V segment lost 8 bases, leaving 11 bases of the junction unmatched. Germline CDR1 is MNHEY and CDR2 is SVGAGI. This CDR3 is built from 14 residues. The CDR3: CASEGQGVLGTQYF. The DNA for the CDR3 is TGTGCCAGCGAGGGACAGGGAGTTCTGGGGACCCAGTACTTC.

The chain employs TRBV28 and TRBJ2-7, with D perhaps TRBD1 (5 bases). This CDR3 region has 13 residues. Trimming removed 2 bases from V and 6 bases from J, with 11 bases in between. Germline V lookup: CDR1 MDHEN, CDR2 SYDVKM. CDR3 amino acids: CASSLKGVLEQYF. Here the CDR3 DNA reads TGTGCCAGCAGTTTAAAAGGGGTACTCGAGCAGTACTTC.

This clonotype was recorded at least ten times. The chain couples TRBV4-1 to TRBJ2-5; D unclear. V lost 4 bases to trimming and J lost 3 bases, with 24 bases between them. CDR1 is MGHRA, CDR2 YSYEKL, per germline. The CDR3 has 18 residues. The CDR3 DNA reads TGCGCCAGCAGCCCGACGTTGGTTTTTGGACCAACTAAAGAGACCCAGTACTTC. Protein sequence: CASSPTLVFGPTKETQYF.

The chain recombines TRBV7-2 with TRBJ2-2; D uncertain. The CDR3 has 14 residues. The germline V gene has CDR1 SGHTA and CDR2 FQGNSA. The ends were cut back, 6 bases at V and 4 bases at J, with 12 bases in the middle. CDR3 in DNA: TGTGCCAGCAGGTCCGTAGGGCGCACCGGGGAGCTGTTTTTT. Its protein product is CASRSVGRTGELFF. The whole variable domain, remainder taken from reference TRBV7-2 and TRBJ2-2, is GAGVSQSPSNKVTEKGKDVELRCDPISGHTALYWYRQSLGQGLEFLIYFQGNSAPDKSGLPSDRFSAERTGGSVSTLTIQRTQQEDSAVYLCASRSVGRTGELFFGEGSRLTVL.

The sample holds many counts of this clonotype. The rearrangement uses TRBV2 and TRBJ1-2; D remains unclear. The V gene's germline CDR1 is SNHLY and CDR2 FYNNEI. V lost 7 bases to trimming and J lost 2 bases, with 17 bases between them. The CDR3 is 15 residues long. The CDR3 coding sequence is TGTGCCAGCATTATGACGGGGAGTTACAACTATGGCTACACCTTC. This encodes CASIMTGSYNYGYTF.

This clonotype was counted many times. V and J are TRBV3-1 and TRBJ2-7, with 12 bases lining up with TRBD2. V lost 4 bases, J lost 2 bases, and 6 bases stayed unmatched. Germline loops: CDR1 LGHDT, CDR2 YNNKEL (reference sequence). The CDR3 spans 16 residues. CDR3 DNA: TGTGCCAGCAGCCTCGGGACTAGCGGGCAAACCTACGAGCAGTACTTC. It translates to CASSLGTSGQTYEQYF.

V usage is TRBV6-4 and J usage is TRBJ2-7; 13 positions match TRBD2. The CDR3 runs 17 residues. CDR1 MRHNA and CDR2 SNTAGT come from the germline V gene. Trimming cost V 4 bases and J 1 base; bases outside gene matches: 7. CDR3 bases: TGTGCCAGCAGTGCTCGGACTAGCGGGAGAGGGTCCTACGAGCAGTACTTC. Amino acid sequence: CASSARTSGRGSYEQYF.

This clonotype was observed at least ten times. This sequence joins TRBV29-1 and TRBJ1-2, with D perhaps TRBD1 (5 bases). The germline CDR1 and CDR2 sequences are SQVTM and ANQGSEA. CDR3 length: 12 residues. Trimming removed 1 base at V and 7 bases at J, with 10 bases between. The DNA for the CDR3 is TGCAGCGTTGAAGCTGGGGCCGCTGGCTACACCTTC. This encodes CSVEAGAAGYTF.

This clonotype was found a few times. J is TRBJ2-7 and V is TRBV7-3, with D possibly being TRBD2 (7 bases). This CDR3 contains 13 residues. Per the germline V gene, CDR1 is SGHTA and CDR2 is FQGTGA. Trimming removed 7 bases from V and 6 bases from J, with 16 bases in between. The DNA for the CDR3 is TGTGCCAGCAATACAGGGAGGGGTCTCGAGCAGTACTTC. It yields the protein CASNTGRGLEQYF.

This clonotype was counted at least ten times. The chain carries TRBV13 and TRBJ2-2; 8 positions agree with TRBD1. V dropped 8 bases and J dropped 3; count of bases not matched to a gene: 5. The CDR3 spans 14 residues. Germline CDR1 reads PRHDT; CDR2 reads FYEKMQ (reference sequence). This CDR3 is CASGQGEDTGELFF. The CDR3 nucleotides are TGTGCCAGCGGACAGGGCGAGGACACCGGGGAGCTGTTTTTT. The entire variable domain, with the rest obtained from reference TRBV13 and TRBJ2-2, is as follows: AAGVIQSPRHLIKEKRETATLKCYPIPRHDTVYWYQQGPGQDPQFLISFYEKMQSDKGSIPDRFSAQQFSDYHSELNMSSLELGDSALYFCASGQGEDTGELFFGEGSRLTVL.

At least ten counts were recorded for this clonotype. V and J are TRBV11-3 and TRBJ2-5; D not certain. This CDR3 spans 13 amino acids. The germline CDR1 and CDR2 sequences are SGHNT and YENEEA. The V and J ends lost 5 bases and 0 bases respectively, with 7 bases between them. As DNA, the CDR3 is TGTGCCAGCAGCCTCAGGTACCAAGAGACCCAGTACTTC. It encodes CASSLRYQETQYF.

Only a few counts were recorded for this clonotype. This rearrangement joins TRBV10-3 to TRBJ2-2; no definite D call. CDR1 and CDR2 (germline): ENHRY, SYGVKD. The CDR3 has 13 residues. Between the trimmed V and J ends, which lost 5 bases and 4 bases, there was a span of 8 bases. DNA for the CDR3: TGTGCCATCAGTAACAAGGCCACCGGGGAGCTGTTTTTT. Translation: CAISNKATGELFF.

This clonotype has at least ten counts. J is TRBJ1-2 and V is TRBV7-8; 9 bases are shared with TRBD1. The trim removed 0 bases at V and 7 bases at J, leaving 6 bases unmatched. Germline loops: CDR1 SGHVS, CDR2 FQNEAQ. This CDR3 comprises 15 residues. The CDR3 DNA reads TGTGCCAGCAGCTTAGCCCTAGGGGACAGGGCTGGCTACACCTTC. This sequence encodes CASSLALGDRAGYTF.